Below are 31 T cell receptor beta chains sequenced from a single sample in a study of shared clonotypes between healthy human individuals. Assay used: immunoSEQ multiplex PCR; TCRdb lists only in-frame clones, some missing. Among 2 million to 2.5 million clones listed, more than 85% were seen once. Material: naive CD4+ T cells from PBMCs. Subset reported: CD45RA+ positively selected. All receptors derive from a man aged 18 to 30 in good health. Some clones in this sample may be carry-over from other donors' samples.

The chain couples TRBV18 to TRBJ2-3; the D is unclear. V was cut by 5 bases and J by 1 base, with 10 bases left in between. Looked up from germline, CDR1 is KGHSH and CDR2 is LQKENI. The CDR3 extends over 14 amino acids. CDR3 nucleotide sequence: TGTGCCAGCTCATCCCAGGCGGGCACAGATACGCAGTATTTT. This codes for CASSSQAGTDTQYF.

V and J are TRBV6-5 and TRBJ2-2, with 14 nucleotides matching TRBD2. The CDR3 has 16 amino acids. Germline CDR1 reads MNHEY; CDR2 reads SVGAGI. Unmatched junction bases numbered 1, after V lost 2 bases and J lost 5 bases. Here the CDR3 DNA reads TGTGCCAGCAGTTACCGGACTAGCGGGGGGACCGGGGAGCTGTTTTTT. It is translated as CASSYRTSGGTGELFF.

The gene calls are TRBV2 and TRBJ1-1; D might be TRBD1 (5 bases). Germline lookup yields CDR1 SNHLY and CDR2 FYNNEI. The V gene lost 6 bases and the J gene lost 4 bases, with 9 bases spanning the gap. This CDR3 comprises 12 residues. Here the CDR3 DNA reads TGTGCCAGCAGAGGGGACGGCACTGAAGCTTTCTTT. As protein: CASRGDGTEAFF.

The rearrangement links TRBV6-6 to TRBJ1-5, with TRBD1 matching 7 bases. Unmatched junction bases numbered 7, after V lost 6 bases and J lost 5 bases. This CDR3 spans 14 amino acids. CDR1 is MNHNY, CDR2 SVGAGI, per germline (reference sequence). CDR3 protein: CASSPGGSHQPQHF. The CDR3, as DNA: TGTGCCAGCAGCCCAGGGGGTTCGCATCAGCCCCAGCATTTT.

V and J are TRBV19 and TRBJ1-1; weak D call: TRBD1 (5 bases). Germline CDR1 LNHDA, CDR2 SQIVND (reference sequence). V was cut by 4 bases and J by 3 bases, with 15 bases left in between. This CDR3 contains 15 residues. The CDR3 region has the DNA TGTGCCAGTAGTAATGGAAGAGCGGGGGACACTGAAGCTTTCTTT. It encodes CASSNGRAGDTEAFF.

The CDR3 is CASSSTSSDTQYF. The CDR3 DNA reads TGTGCCAGCAGCTCGACAAGTTCAGATACGCAGTATTTT. The chain uses TRBV7-3 and TRBJ2-3; D ambiguous. Trimming stripped 4 bases from V and 4 bases from J, with 9 bases between. Germline V CDR1 and CDR2: SGHTA, FQGTGA. The CDR3 is 13 residues long.

In nucleotides, the CDR3 is TGTGCCAGCAGGACCGGGACAGAACTTTACGAGCAGTACTTC. Encoded protein: CASRTGTELYEQYF. This chain uses TRBV2 with TRBJ2-7; 7 bases are shared with TRBD1. Germline V gives CDR1 SNHLY, CDR2 FYNNEI. Germline trimming cut 6 bases from V and 4 bases from J; bases unmatched to any gene: 9. The CDR3 spans 14 residues.

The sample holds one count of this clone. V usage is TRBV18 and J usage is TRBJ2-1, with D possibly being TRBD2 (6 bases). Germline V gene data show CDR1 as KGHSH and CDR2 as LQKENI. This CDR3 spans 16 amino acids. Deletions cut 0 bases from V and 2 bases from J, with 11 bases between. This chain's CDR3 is CASSPPGTDPYNEQFF. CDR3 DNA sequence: TGTGCCAGCTCACCACCGGGGACTGACCCCTACAATGAGCAGTTCTTC.

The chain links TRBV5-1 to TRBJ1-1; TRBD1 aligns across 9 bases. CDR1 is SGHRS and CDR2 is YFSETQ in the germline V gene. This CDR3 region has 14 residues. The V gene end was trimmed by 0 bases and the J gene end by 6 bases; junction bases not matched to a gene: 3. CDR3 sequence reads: CASSLEDRGAEAFF. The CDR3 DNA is TGCGCCAGCAGCTTGGAGGACAGGGGCGCTGAAGCTTTCTTT.

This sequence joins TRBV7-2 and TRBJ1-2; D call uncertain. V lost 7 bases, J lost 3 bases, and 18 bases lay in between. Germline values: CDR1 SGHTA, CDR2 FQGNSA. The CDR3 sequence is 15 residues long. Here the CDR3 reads CASTQVTPRHYGYTF. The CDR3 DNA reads TGTGCCAGCACCCAAGTCACACCTCGTCACTATGGCTACACCTTC.

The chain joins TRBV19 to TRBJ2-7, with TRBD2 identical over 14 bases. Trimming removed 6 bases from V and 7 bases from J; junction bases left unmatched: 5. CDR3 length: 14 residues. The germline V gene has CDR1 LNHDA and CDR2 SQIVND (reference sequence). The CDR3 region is CASSGTSGRREQYF. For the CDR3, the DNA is TGTGCCAGTAGCGGGACTAGCGGGAGACGAGAGCAGTACTTC.

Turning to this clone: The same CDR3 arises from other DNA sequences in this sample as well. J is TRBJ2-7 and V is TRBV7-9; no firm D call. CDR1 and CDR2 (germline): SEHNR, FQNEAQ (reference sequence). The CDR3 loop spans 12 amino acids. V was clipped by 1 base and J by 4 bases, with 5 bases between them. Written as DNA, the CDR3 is TGTGCCAGCAGCTTAGAGCCATACGAGCAGTACTTC. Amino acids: CASSLEPYEQYF.

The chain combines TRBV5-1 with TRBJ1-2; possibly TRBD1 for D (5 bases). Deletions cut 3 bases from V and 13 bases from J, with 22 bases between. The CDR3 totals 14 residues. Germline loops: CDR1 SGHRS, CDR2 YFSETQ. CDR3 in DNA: TGCGCCAGCAGCTGGGGGACCGAGGGGATTCAGGGCACCTTC. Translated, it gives CASSWGTEGIQGTF. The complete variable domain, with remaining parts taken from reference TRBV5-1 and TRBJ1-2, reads KAGVTQTPRYLIKTRGQQVTLSCSPISGHRSVSWYQQTPGQGLQFLFEYFSETQRNKGNFPGRFSGRQFSNSRSEMNVSTLELGDSALYLCASSWGTEGIQGTFGSGTRLTVV.

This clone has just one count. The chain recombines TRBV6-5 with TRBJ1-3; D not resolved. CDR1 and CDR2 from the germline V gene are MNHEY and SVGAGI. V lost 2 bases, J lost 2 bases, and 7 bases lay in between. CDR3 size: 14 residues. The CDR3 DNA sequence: TGTGCCAGCAGTTACCGGGCGACTGGAAACACCATATATTTT. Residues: CASSYRATGNTIYF.

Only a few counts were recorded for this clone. In DNA, the CDR3 is TGTGCCATCACCCGGACAGGGTCCACTGAAGCTTTCTTT. Translating it yields CAITRTGSTEAFF. The chain links TRBV10-3 to TRBJ1-1, with TRBD1 identical over 8 bases. Germline CDR1 reads ENHRY; CDR2 reads SYGVKD. The trim removed 7 bases at V and 4 bases at J, leaving 5 bases unmatched. The CDR3 has 13 amino acids.

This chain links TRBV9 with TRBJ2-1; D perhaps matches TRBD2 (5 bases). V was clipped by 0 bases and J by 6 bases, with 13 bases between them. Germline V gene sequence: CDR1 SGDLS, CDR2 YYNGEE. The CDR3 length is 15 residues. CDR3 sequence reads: CASSVGARAGNEQFF. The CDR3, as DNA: TGTGCCAGCAGCGTAGGCGCGAGGGCGGGCAATGAGCAGTTCTTC.

CDR3 DNA: TGTGCCAGCAGTTTGACTCGAACAAGGGGTTTGGGCTACACCTTC. This encodes CASSLTRTRGLGYTF. The chain recombines TRBV28 with TRBJ1-2, with D perhaps matching TRBD1 (5 bases). V was clipped by 3 bases and J by 8 bases, with 19 bases between them. This CDR3 has 15 residues. Germline CDR1 is MDHEN and CDR2 is SYDVKM.

The CDR3 sequence: CASSRVLQTGELFF. CDR3 sequence (DNA): TGTGCCAGCAGTCGGGTACTCCAAACCGGGGAGCTGTTTTTT. The chain recombines TRBV2 with TRBJ2-2; D is ambiguous. The V end lost 5 bases, the J end lost 5 bases, and 12 bases lay between the germline ends. This CDR3 contains 14 residues. Germline CDR1 and CDR2: SNHLY and FYNNEI. Together with reference TRBV2 and TRBJ2-2, the CDR3 gives the full variable domain: EPEVTQTPSHQVTQMGQEVILRCVPISNHLYFYWYRQILGQKVEFLVSFYNNEISEKSEIFDDQFSVERPDGSNFTLKIRSTKLEDSAMYFCASSRVLQTGELFFGEGSRLTVL.

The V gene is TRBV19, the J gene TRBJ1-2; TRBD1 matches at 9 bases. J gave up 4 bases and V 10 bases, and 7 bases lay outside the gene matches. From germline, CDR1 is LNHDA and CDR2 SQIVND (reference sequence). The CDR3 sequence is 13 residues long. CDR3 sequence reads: CATKDRGIYGYTF. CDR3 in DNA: TGTGCCACTAAGGACAGGGGAATCTATGGCTACACCTTC.

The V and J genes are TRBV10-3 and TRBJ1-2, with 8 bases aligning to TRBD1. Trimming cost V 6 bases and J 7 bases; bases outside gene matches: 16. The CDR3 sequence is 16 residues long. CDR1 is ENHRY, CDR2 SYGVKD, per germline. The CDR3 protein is CAIREARTGQSPGYTF. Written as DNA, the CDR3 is TGTGCCATCAGGGAAGCGAGGACAGGGCAAAGTCCTGGCTACACCTTC.

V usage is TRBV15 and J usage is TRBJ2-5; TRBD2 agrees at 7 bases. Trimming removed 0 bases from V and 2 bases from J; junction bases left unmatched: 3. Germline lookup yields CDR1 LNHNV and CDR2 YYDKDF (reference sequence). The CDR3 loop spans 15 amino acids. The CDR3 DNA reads TGTGCCACCAGCAGAGATGCAGCGGGACAAGAGACCCAGTACTTC. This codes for CATSRDAAGQETQYF.

This CDR3 reads CASSIHPRPYEQYF. CDR3 in DNA: TGTGCCAGTAGTATCCATCCCAGACCCTACGAGCAGTACTTC. This chain connects TRBV19 to TRBJ2-7, with D hard to call. Germline CDR1 is LNHDA and CDR2 is SQIVND (reference sequence). The ends were cut back, 3 bases at V and 2 bases at J, with 11 bases in the middle. This CDR3 has 14 amino acids.

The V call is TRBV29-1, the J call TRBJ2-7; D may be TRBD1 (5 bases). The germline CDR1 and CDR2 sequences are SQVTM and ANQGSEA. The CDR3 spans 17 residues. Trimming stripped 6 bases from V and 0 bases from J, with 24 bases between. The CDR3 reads CSVQNLPGFSSSYEQYF. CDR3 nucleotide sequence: TGCAGCGTACAAAACCTACCAGGGTTTTCGAGCTCCTACGAGCAGTACTTC.

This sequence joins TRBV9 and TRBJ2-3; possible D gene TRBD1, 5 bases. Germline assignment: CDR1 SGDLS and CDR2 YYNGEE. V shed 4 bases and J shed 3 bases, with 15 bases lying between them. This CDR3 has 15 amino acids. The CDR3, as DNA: TGTGCCAGCAGCCCCAGGCAGGGCAATACAGATACGCAGTATTTT. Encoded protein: CASSPRQGNTDTQYF.

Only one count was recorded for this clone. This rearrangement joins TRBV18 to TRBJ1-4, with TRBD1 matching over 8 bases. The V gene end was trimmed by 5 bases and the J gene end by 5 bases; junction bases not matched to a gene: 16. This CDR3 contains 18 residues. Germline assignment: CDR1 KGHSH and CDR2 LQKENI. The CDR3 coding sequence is TGTGCCAGCTCAAACAACCCGGGACAGGCTGTGTACAATGAAAAACTGTTTTTT. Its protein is CASSNNPGQAVYNEKLFF.

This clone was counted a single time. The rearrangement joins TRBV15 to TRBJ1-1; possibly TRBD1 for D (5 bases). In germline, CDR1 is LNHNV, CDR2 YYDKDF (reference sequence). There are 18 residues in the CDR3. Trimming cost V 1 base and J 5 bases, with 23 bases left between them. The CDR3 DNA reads TGTGCCACCAGCAGAGTTTTCCCGGTCTGGCGGGGGAAAACTGAAGCTTTCTTT. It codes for CATSRVFPVWRGKTEAFF. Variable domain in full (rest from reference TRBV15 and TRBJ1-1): DAMVIQNPRYQVTQFGKPVTLSCSQTLNHNVMYWYQQKSSQAPKLLFHYYDKDFNNEADTPDNFQSRRPNTSFCFLDIRSPGLGDTAMYLCATSRVFPVWRGKTEAFFGQGTRLTVV.

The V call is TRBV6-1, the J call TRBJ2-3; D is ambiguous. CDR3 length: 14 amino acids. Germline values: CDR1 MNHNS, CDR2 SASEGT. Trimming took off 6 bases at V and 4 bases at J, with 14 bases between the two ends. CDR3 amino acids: CASSARRAADTQYF. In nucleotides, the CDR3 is TGTGCCAGCAGCGCCCGCCGGGCTGCAGATACGCAGTATTTT.

In nucleotides, the CDR3 is TGTGCCAGCACCACACAGGGGGCTGGAAACACCATATATTTT. This translates into CASTTQGAGNTIYF. The V call is TRBV28, the J call TRBJ1-3; 8 bases agree with TRBD1. CDR1 MDHEN and CDR2 SYDVKM come from the germline V gene. Germline trimming cut 7 bases from V and 2 bases from J; bases unmatched to any gene: 4. This CDR3 has 14 amino acids.

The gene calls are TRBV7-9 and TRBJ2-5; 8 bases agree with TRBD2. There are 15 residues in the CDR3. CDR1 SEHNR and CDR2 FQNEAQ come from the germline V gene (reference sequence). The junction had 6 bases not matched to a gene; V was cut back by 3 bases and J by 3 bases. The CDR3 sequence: CASSFGAGAKETQYF. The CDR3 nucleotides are TGTGCCAGCAGCTTCGGAGCGGGAGCCAAAGAGACCCAGTACTTC.

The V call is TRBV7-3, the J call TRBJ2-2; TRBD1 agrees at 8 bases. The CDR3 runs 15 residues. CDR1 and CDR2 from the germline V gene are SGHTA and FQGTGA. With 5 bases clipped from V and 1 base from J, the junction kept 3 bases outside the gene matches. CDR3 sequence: CASSRGQGNTGELFF. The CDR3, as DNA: TGTGCCAGCAGCCGTGGACAGGGGAACACCGGGGAGCTGTTTTTT.

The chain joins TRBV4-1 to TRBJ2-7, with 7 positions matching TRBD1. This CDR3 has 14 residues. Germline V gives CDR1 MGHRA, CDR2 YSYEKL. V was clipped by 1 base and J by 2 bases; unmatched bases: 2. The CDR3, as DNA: TGCGCCAGCAGCCAAGCGACAGGGCCCTACGAGCAGTACTTC. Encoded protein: CASSQATGPYEQYF.